These 5 T cell receptor beta chains were all obtained from the same sample, sequenced in a study of human T cells and chemical hapten exposure. Documented time point: patch test 1, 2 weeks after DPC sensitization. Treatment reported: therapeutic diphenylcyclopropenone sensitization with weekly scalp DPC. Unfractionated whole blood served as the source for total RNA extraction. TCRdb used MiXCR to reprocess the RACE reads, holding one entry per CDR3 protein. The sample holds 39,000 or so distinct CDR3 sequences; about 4% are singletons and the top ten take around 28%. Material: whole blood, obtained in connection with sensitization to the hapten diphenylcyclopropenone (DPC). Receptor source: a man aged 50 to 59 with alopecia areata. Some clones in this sample may be carry-over from other donors' samples.

The chain joins TRBV29-1 to TRBJ1-1; 7 bases align to TRBD1. From germline, CDR1 is SQVTM and CDR2 ANQGSEA. V trimming: 2 bases; J trimming: 3 bases; junction bases outside the gene matches: 6. The CDR3 length is 14 residues. The CDR3 sequence is CSVERTGWDTEAFF. CDR3 sequence (DNA): TGCAGCGTTGAACGGACAGGATGGGACACTGAAGCTTTCTTT.

There are many counts of this clonotype. The chain couples TRBV20-1 to TRBJ2-5, with 8 positions matching TRBD1. The J segment lost 5 bases and the V segment lost 6 bases, leaving 14 bases of the junction unmatched. Germline loops: CDR1 DFQATT, CDR2 SNEGSKA (reference sequence). This CDR3 is built from 15 residues. The CDR3 bases are TGCAGTGCGATCCCCCGACAGGGGCGAAAGGAGACCCAGTACTTC. Its protein is CSAIPRQGRKETQYF.

This clonotype was observed a handful of times. The chain joins TRBV29-1 to TRBJ2-5; TRBD2 agrees at 12 bases. The germline gives CDR1 SQVTM, CDR2 ANQGSEA. This CDR3 contains 13 residues. V shed 5 bases and J 5 bases; nucleotides not matched to a gene: 3. The CDR3 coding sequence is TGCAGCGTTCGACTAGCGGGAGAGGAGACCCAGTACTTC. It specifies CSVRLAGEETQYF.

The table lists this clonotype with many counts. The rearrangement uses TRBV20-1 and TRBJ2-3; TRBD2 matches 10 bases. The CDR3 extends over 13 amino acids. The germline V gene has CDR1 DFQATT and CDR2 SNEGSKA (reference sequence). The DNA of the CDR3 is TGCACCACGACTAGCGGGAGCACAGATACGCAGTATTTT. This encodes CTTTSGSTDTQYF.

Many counts were recorded for this clonotype. The chain's CDR3 is CASTRQSYYGYTF. CDR3 bases: TGTGCCAGCACCAGACAGTCCTACTATGGCTACACCTTC. The chain combines TRBV7-2 with TRBJ1-2, with D possibly matching TRBD1 (5 bases). This CDR3 has 13 residues. Looked up from germline, CDR1 is SGHTA and CDR2 is FQGNSA. Trimming shortened V by 7 bases and J by 3 bases, and 12 bases separated the two germline ends.